Reported below is one T cell receptor (beta chain). In germline, CDR1 is MDHEN, CDR2 SYDVKM. The CDR3 has 13 amino acids. V lost 7 bases and J lost 3, with 13 bases in between. The source of the sample is a study of blood T cell repertoires in COVID-19. Study context: COVID-19 samples collected from the United States, Italy and Spain covered acute and convalescent phases. Sample material is recorded as cDNA or gDNA derived from T cells, B-cell-depleted T cells, or PBMCs.

Original data processing: The assay estimated nucleated cells by amplifying reference gene primers. The data were produced by immunoSEQ multiplex PCR, yet TCRdb's version contains in-frame clones alone and is incomplete. For V, J and clone size, that table is used; D and trimming come from the DNA. The table lists 200,000 to 250,000 clones, approximately 80% of them singletons. V usage is TRBV28 and J usage is TRBJ2-7; D is undetermined. The receptor's source is a woman aged 45-60 years with acute or convalescent COVID-19. The sample comprised peripheral blood. The CDR3 region is CASKQLLGYEQYF. DNA for the CDR3: TGTGCCAGCAAACAGCTCTTGGGCTACGAGCAGTACTTC.